One and the same sample provided the 21 T cell receptor beta chains below, sequenced in a study of blood T cell repertoires in COVID-19. Using immunoSEQ multiplex PCR, the repertoire was profiled, and TCRdb retains in-frame clones only, with some absent. The data contain more than 150,000 clones, 80% to 85% of them seen just once; the ten biggest clones take up under 7.5%. Input material: peripheral blood. These receptors came from a woman aged 40 to 49 with acute or convalescent COVID-19.

V and J are TRBV27 and TRBJ2-7, with 10 bases identical to TRBD1. This CDR3 region has 15 residues. The germline V gene has CDR1 MNHEY and CDR2 SMNVEV (reference sequence). Trimming cost V 6 bases and J 3 bases; bases outside gene matches: 8. The CDR3 DNA is TGTGCCAGCAGGAATACGGGACAGGGGTTCTACGAGCAGTACTTC. Translated, it gives CASRNTGQGFYEQYF.

The chain combines TRBV5-1 with TRBJ2-5; TRBD1 aligns across 7 bases. The ends lost 2 bases at V and 5 bases at J; junction bases unmatched: 3. Germline V gene data show CDR1 as SGHRS and CDR2 as YFSETQ. This CDR3 region has 13 residues. The CDR3 DNA reads as TGCGCCAGCAGCTTCTCACAGGGGGAGACCCAGTACTTC. Translated: CASSFSQGETQYF.

In nucleotides, the CDR3 is TGTGCCACCAGTGATTTCGCTGGAAACAGCTTCCAGCAGTACTTC. Its translation is CATSDFAGNSFQQYF. This chain uses TRBV24-1 with TRBJ2-7; D call uncertain. Trimming stripped 1 base from V and 8 bases from J, with 17 bases between. Per the germline V gene, CDR1 is KGHDR and CDR2 is SFDVKD. The CDR3 has 15 amino acids.

The chain links TRBV27 to TRBJ2-5; tentatively, D is TRBD1 (6 bases). Germline-derived CDR1 and CDR2 are MNHEY and SMNVEV (reference sequence). The CDR3 runs 14 residues. Trimming cost V 8 bases and J 4 bases, with 17 bases left between them. CDR3 residues: CASAIVQGRETQYF. The CDR3 bases are TGTGCCAGCGCCATAGTACAGGGTCGAGAGACCCAGTACTTC.

V usage is TRBV30 and J usage is TRBJ1-5; 9 bases are shared with TRBD1. Per the germline V gene, CDR1 is GTSNPN and CDR2 is SVGIG (reference sequence). The CDR3 length is 15 residues. V lost 0 bases to trimming and J lost 9 bases; unmatched junction nucleotides: 9. Here the CDR3 DNA reads TGTGCCTGGAGTGTAAAGGACAGGGGATCGTGGCCCCAGCATTTT. This sequence encodes CAWSVKDRGSWPQHF.

The rearrangement links TRBV2 to TRBJ1-6; 7 nucleotides line up with TRBD1. In germline, CDR1 is SNHLY, CDR2 FYNNEI. The CDR3 is made up of 13 amino acids. V lost 7 bases, J lost 10 bases, and 7 bases stayed unmatched. The CDR3 region is CASNTGVWSPLHF. The CDR3 region has the DNA TGTGCCAGCAATACAGGGGTTTGGTCACCCCTCCACTTT.

The rearrangement joins TRBV30 to TRBJ2-5; D not certain. The V end was cut by 2 bases, the J end by 5 bases, with 12 bases between. Germline assignment: CDR1 GTSNPN and CDR2 SVGIG (reference sequence). The CDR3 sequence is 13 residues long. CDR3 in DNA: TGTGCCTGGAGTTTTTCGCTGGGCGAGACCCAGTACTTC. It translates to CAWSFSLGETQYF. Full variable domain (rest looked up from reference TRBV30 and TRBJ2-5): SQTIHQWPATLVQPVGSPLSLECTVEGTSNPNLYWYRQAAGRGLQLLFYSVGIGQISSEVPQNLSASRPQDRQFILSSKKLLLSDSGFYLCAWSFSLGETQYFGPGTRLLVL.

The genes are TRBV6-5 and TRBJ2-7; 9 positions agree with TRBD1. The germline CDR1 and CDR2 sequences are MNHEY and SVGAGI. There are 11 residues in the CDR3. The ends lost 6 bases at V and 11 bases at J; junction bases unmatched: 5. CDR3 sequence (DNA): TGTGCCAGCAGCCGGACAGGGGAAGAGTACTTC. Translating it yields CASSRTGEEYF.

The chain combines TRBV27 with TRBJ1-1; 10 bases are shared with TRBD1. The germline V gene encodes CDR1 MNHEY and CDR2 SMNVEV (reference sequence). V was pared by 4 bases and J by 8 bases, with 4 bases of the junction left unmatched. The CDR3 sequence is 13 residues long. The CDR3 DNA is TGTGCCAGCAGTTGGGGGACAGGGGAGGAAGCTTTCTTT. Its translation is CASSWGTGEEAFF.

This CDR3 is CASSFGSRNEKLFF. In DNA form, the CDR3 reads TGTGCCAGCAGCTTCGGGAGTCGTAATGAAAAACTGTTTTTT. The V and J genes are TRBV7-2 and TRBJ1-4; D is unclear. Trimming stripped 3 bases from V and 4 bases from J, with 9 bases between. The CDR3 covers 14 residues. Germline V gene sequence: CDR1 SGHTA, CDR2 FQGNSA.

The chain carries TRBV27 and TRBJ1-1, with a weak D call TRBD1 (5 bases). In germline, CDR1 is MNHEY, CDR2 SMNVEV (reference sequence). This CDR3 has 13 amino acids. V was clipped by 10 bases and J by 6 bases, with 18 bases between them. Here the CDR3 DNA reads TGTGCCACGGCTCTGATCAGGGAATCTGAAGCTTTCTTT. Translating it yields CATALIRESEAFF.

The chain joins TRBV15 to TRBJ1-1; the D gene is possibly TRBD1 (6 bases). Germline CDR1 and CDR2: LNHNV and YYDKDF (reference sequence). With 4 bases removed from V and 1 base from J, the gap between germline ends came to 10 bases. This CDR3 is built from 14 residues. The CDR3 nucleotides read TGTGCCACCAGCATCGGACAGCCGAACACTGAAGCTTTCTTT. Protein: CATSIGQPNTEAFF.

V is TRBV28 and J is TRBJ1-5; possible D gene TRBD1, 6 bases. Germline-derived CDR1 and CDR2 are MDHEN and SYDVKM. The CDR3 length is 16 residues. V dropped 5 bases and J dropped 11 bases, with 25 bases sitting between them. The CDR3 DNA follows: TGTGCCAGCAGTCCCATCGGGACACGAGCTGGTGCAGCCCAGCATTTT. This sequence encodes CASSPIGTRAGAAQHF.

This clone was seen once. The rearrangement uses TRBV28 and TRBJ2-2; D ambiguous. The germline gives CDR1 MDHEN, CDR2 SYDVKM. Trimming shortened V by 6 bases and J by 3 bases, and 11 bases separated the two germline ends. This CDR3 spans 14 amino acids. CDR3 sequence reads: CASSRPLDTGELFF. The CDR3 DNA is TGTGCCAGCAGCCGCCCCCTAGACACCGGGGAGCTGTTTTTT.

The genes are TRBV5-1 and TRBJ1-4; 8 nucleotides align to TRBD1. CDR1 is SGHRS, CDR2 YFSETQ, per germline. The length of the CDR3 is 16 residues. V shed 4 bases and J 0 bases; nucleotides not matched to a gene: 5. The CDR3 coding sequence is TGCGCCAGCAGCCGGACAGGGTCCGCAACTAATGAAAAACTGTTTTTT. Protein product: CASSRTGSATNEKLFF.

This rearrangement joins TRBV5-1 to TRBJ1-5; D possibly corresponds to TRBD1 (6 bases). Germline loops: CDR1 SGHRS, CDR2 YFSETQ. Trimming took 4 bases from V and 4 from J, leaving 9 bases between them. The CDR3 runs to 13 residues. The CDR3 sequence: CASSVQGNQPQHF. CDR3 nucleotide sequence: TGCGCCAGCAGCGTCCAGGGGAATCAGCCCCAGCATTTT. Drawing the rest from reference TRBV5-1 and TRBJ1-5, the complete variable domain is KAGVTQTPRYLIKTRGQQVTLSCSPISGHRSVSWYQQTPGQGLQFLFEYFSETQRNKGNFPGRFSGRQFSNSRSEMNVSTLELGDSALYLCASSVQGNQPQHFGDGTRLSIL.

The chain is built from TRBV5-1 and TRBJ2-7; 8 bases are a match to TRBD2. CDR1 SGHRS and CDR2 YFSETQ come from the germline V gene. With 4 bases clipped from V and 0 bases from J, the junction kept 6 bases outside the gene matches. This CDR3 spans 15 amino acids. The CDR3: CASSPAGGSSYEQYF. The CDR3 nucleotides read TGCGCCAGCAGCCCCGCGGGGGGAAGCTCCTACGAGCAGTACTTC.

The chain combines TRBV19 with TRBJ1-2; weak D call: TRBD1 (6 bases). Trimming took off 2 bases at V and 3 bases at J, with 13 bases between the two ends. There are 15 residues in the CDR3. CDR1 LNHDA and CDR2 SQIVND come from the germline V gene (reference sequence). CDR3: CASSILTGFDYGYTF. CDR3 coding DNA: TGTGCCAGTAGTATATTAACAGGGTTCGACTATGGCTACACCTTC.

The rearrangement links TRBV3-1 (or the pseudogene TRBV3-2) to TRBJ1-2; weak D call: TRBD1 (6 bases). V was pared by 1 base and J by 8 bases, with 11 bases between. The CDR3 covers 13 residues. Germline V gene sequence: CDR1 LGHDT, CDR2 YNNKEL (reference sequence). The CDR3 loop reads CASSQGGRRGYTF. DNA for the CDR3: TGTGCCAGCAGCCAAGGGGGGCGAAGGGGCTACACCTTC.

This chain connects TRBV29-1 to TRBJ2-5; unclear D gene. The V end lost 7 bases, the J end lost 5 bases, and 14 bases lay between the germline ends. CDR1 and CDR2 from the germline V gene are SQVTM and ANQGSEA. The CDR3 sequence is 12 residues long. CDR3 sequence reads: CSEVGLSETQYF. Here the CDR3 DNA reads TGCAGCGAAGTCGGTTTATCGGAGACCCAGTACTTC.

The CDR3 DNA follows: TGTGCCTGGTGCCGACAGGGCAGAAGTGGCTACACCTTC. It translates to CAWCRQGRSGYTF. The rearrangement uses TRBV30 and TRBJ1-2, with 7 positions matching TRBD1. J lost 7 bases, V lost 5 bases, and 10 bases had no gene match. Germline CDR1 is GTSNPN and CDR2 is SVGIG (reference sequence). CDR3 length: 13 amino acids.